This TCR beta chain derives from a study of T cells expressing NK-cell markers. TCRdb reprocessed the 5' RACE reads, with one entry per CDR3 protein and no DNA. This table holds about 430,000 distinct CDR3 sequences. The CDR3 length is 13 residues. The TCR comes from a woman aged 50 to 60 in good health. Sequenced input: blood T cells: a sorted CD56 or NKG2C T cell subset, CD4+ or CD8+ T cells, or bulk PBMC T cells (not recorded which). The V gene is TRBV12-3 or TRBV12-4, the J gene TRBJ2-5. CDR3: CASSLFSAETQYF.